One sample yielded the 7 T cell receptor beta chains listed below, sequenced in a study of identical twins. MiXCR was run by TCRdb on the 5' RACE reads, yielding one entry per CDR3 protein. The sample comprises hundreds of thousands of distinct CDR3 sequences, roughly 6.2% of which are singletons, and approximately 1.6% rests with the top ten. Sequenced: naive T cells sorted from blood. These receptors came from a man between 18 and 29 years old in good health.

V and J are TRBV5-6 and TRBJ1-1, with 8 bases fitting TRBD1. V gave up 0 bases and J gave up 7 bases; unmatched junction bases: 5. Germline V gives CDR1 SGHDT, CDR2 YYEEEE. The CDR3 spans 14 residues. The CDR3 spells CASSLAGQGLEAFF. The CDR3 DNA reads TGTGCCAGCAGCTTGGCCGGACAGGGCCTTGAAGCTTTCTTT.

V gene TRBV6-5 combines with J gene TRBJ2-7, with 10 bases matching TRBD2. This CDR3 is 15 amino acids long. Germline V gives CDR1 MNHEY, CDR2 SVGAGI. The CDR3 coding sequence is TGTGCCAGCAGTTTAGCGGGAGGTAGCTCCTACGAGCAGTTCGTC. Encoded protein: CASSLAGGSSYEQFV.

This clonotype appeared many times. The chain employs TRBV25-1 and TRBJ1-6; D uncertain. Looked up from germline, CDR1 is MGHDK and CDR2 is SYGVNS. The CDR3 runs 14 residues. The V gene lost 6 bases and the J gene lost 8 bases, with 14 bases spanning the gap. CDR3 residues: CASREGADDSPLHF. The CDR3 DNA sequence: TGTGCCAGCAGGGAGGGCGCGGATGATTCACCCCTCCACTTT.

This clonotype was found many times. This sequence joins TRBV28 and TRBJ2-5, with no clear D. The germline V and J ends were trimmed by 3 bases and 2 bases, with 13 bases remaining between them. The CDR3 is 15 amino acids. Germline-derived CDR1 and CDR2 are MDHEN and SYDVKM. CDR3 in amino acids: CASSLPTLRQETQYF. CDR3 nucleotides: TGTGCCAGCAGTTTGCCTACTCTTAGGCAAGAGACCCAGTACTTC.

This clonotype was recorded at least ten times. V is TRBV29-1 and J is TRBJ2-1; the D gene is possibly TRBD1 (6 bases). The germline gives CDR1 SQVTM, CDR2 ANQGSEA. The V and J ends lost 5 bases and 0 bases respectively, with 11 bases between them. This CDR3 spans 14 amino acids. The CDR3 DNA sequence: TGCAGCGTTCCGGACAGATACTCCTACAATGAGCAGTTCTTC. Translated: CSVPDRYSYNEQFF.

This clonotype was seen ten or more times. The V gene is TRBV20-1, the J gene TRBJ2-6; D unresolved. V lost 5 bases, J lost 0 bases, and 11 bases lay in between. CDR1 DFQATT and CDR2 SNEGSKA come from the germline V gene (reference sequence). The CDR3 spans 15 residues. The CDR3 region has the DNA TGCAGTGCTCCAAGGAAGGGCTCTGGGGCCAACGTCCTGACTTTC. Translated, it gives CSAPRKGSGANVLTF.

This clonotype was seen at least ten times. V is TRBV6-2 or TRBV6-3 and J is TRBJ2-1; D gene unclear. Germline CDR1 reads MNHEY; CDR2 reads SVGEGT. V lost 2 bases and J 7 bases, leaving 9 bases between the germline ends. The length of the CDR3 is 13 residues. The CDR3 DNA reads TGTGCCAGCAGTTACCTCGTCGAGAATGAGCAGTTCTTC. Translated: CASSYLVENEQFF.